One sample yielded the 13 T cell receptor beta chains listed below, sequenced in a study of blood T cell repertoires in COVID-19. Only in-frame clones appear in the TCRdb table, and some are missing; sequencing was by immunoSEQ multiplex PCR. The sample has approximately 150,000 clones; about 88% are singletons. Sequencing was performed on peripheral blood. The receptor source for this set is a woman older than 75 with acute or convalescent COVID-19.

This clone was detected many times. The chain is built from TRBV3-1 (or the pseudogene TRBV3-2) and TRBJ1-2; D not resolved. This CDR3 is 13 amino acids long. Trimming removed 4 bases from V and 7 bases from J, with 13 bases in between. Germline CDR1 is LGHDT and CDR2 is YNNKEL (reference sequence). CDR3 DNA: TGTGCCAGCAGCCCCTCGTCCACGGGTGGCTACACCTTC. This gives the protein CASSPSSTGGYTF.

This clone appeared many times. This chain uses TRBV11-2 with TRBJ2-2, with TRBD2 as a possible D gene (6 bases). V was clipped by 5 bases and J by 4 bases, with 23 bases between them. Germline lookup yields CDR1 SGHAT and CDR2 FQNNGV. The CDR3 spans 18 residues. The CDR3 region is CASSTYRGLPRVTGELFF. The CDR3 DNA sequence: TGTGCCAGCAGCACCTACCGGGGACTTCCGCGGGTCACCGGGGAGCTGTTTTTT.

This sequence joins TRBV5-5 and TRBJ1-5; TRBD1 agrees at 9 bases. CDR1 is SGHKS, CDR2 YYEKEE, per germline (reference sequence). Losses at the gene ends were 0 bases for V and 1 base for J; bases not matched to a gene: 5. The CDR3 sequence is 17 residues long. In DNA, the CDR3 is TGTGCCAGCAGCTTGGTCGCGGGACAGGGAAGCAATCAGCCCCAGCATTTT. Its translation is CASSLVAGQGSNQPQHF.

This clone was detected once. This rearrangement joins TRBV7-2 to TRBJ1-1; D uncertain. Germline CDR1 and CDR2: SGHTA and FQGNSA. The CDR3 is made up of 13 amino acids. Trimming left V 5 bases short and J 0 bases short, with 7 bases between. CDR3 protein: CASSVRMNTEAFF. The CDR3 DNA reads TGTGCCAGCAGCGTGAGAATGAACACTGAAGCTTTCTTT.

The chain carries TRBV19 and TRBJ1-6; 8 bases match TRBD1. The CDR3 length is 13 residues. J lost 7 bases, V lost 6 bases, and 2 bases had no gene match. Germline-derived CDR1 and CDR2 are LNHDA and SQIVND (reference sequence). The DNA of the CDR3 is TGTGCCAGTAGACAGGGGGGAAATTCACCCCTCCACTTT. Translating it yields CASRQGGNSPLHF.

V and J are TRBV19 and TRBJ1-2; no clear D gene. CDR1 is LNHDA and CDR2 is SQIVND in the germline V gene (reference sequence). This CDR3 has 15 amino acids. V gave up 5 bases and J gave up 0 bases, with 13 bases separating them. In nucleotides, the CDR3 is TGTGCCAGTAGTGAGTTGGCTGCGGCTAACTATGGCTACACCTTC. Encoded protein: CASSELAAANYGYTF.

The chain links TRBV7-9 to TRBJ1-6; D call uncertain. The germline CDR1 and CDR2 sequences are SEHNR and FQNEAQ (reference sequence). The V gene lost 5 bases and the J gene lost 0 bases, with 11 bases spanning the gap. This CDR3 is built from 16 residues. The CDR3 reads CASSRAASSYNSPLHF. For the CDR3, the DNA is TGTGCCAGCAGCCGAGCGGCGAGCTCCTATAATTCACCCCTCCACTTT.

The V and J genes are TRBV5-1 and TRBJ2-5; a possible D gene is TRBD2 (5 bases). The CDR3 is made up of 15 amino acids. Trimming took off 4 bases at V and 5 bases at J, with 18 bases between the two ends. Per germline, CDR1 SGHRS and CDR2 YFSETQ. This CDR3 is CASSGEGPPWETQYF. DNA for the CDR3: TGCGCCAGCAGCGGCGAGGGCCCGCCGTGGGAGACCCAGTACTTC.

The gene calls are TRBV4-2 and TRBJ2-3; possible D gene TRBD2, 6 bases. The CDR3 loop spans 16 amino acids. Germline CDR1 LGHNA, CDR2 YNFKEQ. Trimming left V 4 bases short and J 2 bases short, with 16 bases between. The CDR3 sequence is CASSPSGVRYTDTQYF. CDR3 nucleotide sequence: TGTGCCAGCAGCCCCTCGGGGGTCCGTTACACAGATACGCAGTATTTT.

The gene calls are TRBV7-2 and TRBJ2-5; possibly TRBD2 for D (5 bases). V lost 1 base and J lost 4, with 10 bases in between. The CDR3 has 14 amino acids. Germline CDR1 and CDR2: SGHTA and FQGNSA. In nucleotides, the CDR3 is TGTGCCAGCAGCTTAGGGACTTACCCAGAGACCCAGTACTTC. Amino acids: CASSLGTYPETQYF.

This chain links TRBV27 with TRBJ2-5; 7 bases match TRBD2. CDR3 length equals 14 residues. The V segment lost 3 bases and the J segment 1 base; nucleotides outside the gene matches: 2. Germline values: CDR1 MNHEY, CDR2 SMNVEV (reference sequence). This chain's CDR3 is CASSLGGIQETQYF. DNA of the CDR3: TGTGCCAGCAGTTTGGGGGGGATCCAAGAGACCCAGTACTTC.

The chain recombines TRBV2 with TRBJ2-7; TRBD2 aligns across 7 bases. V was pared by 10 bases and J by 4 bases, with 7 bases of the junction left unmatched. Germline lookup yields CDR1 SNHLY and CDR2 FYNNEI. There are 12 residues in the CDR3. The CDR3 DNA reads as TGTGCCACATCACCGGGAGGTTACGAGCAGTACTTC. Amino acid sequence: CATSPGGYEQYF.

The rearrangement links TRBV18 to TRBJ2-5, with a possible D match to TRBD1 (5 bases). V was shortened by 1 base and J by 2 bases, with 11 bases between the two germline ends. Germline CDR1 and CDR2: KGHSH and LQKENI. The CDR3 length is 15 residues. Here the CDR3 reads CASSPRGSGQETQYF. In DNA, the CDR3 is TGTGCCAGCTCACCACGGGGTTCAGGGCAAGAGACCCAGTACTTC.